Shown below are 6 T cell receptor beta chains from a single sample sequenced in a study of blood T cell repertoires in COVID-19. Method: immunoSEQ multiplex PCR; TCRdb's copy keeps in-frame clones and lacks some. The sample has around 220,000 clones; roughly 88% are singletons. The sample comprised peripheral blood. These receptors were collected from a man between 18 and 29 years old with active or convalescent COVID-19.

The V and J genes are TRBV6-1 and TRBJ2-1, with 8 bases identical to TRBD1. This CDR3 has 15 amino acids. Germline V lookup: CDR1 MNHNS, CDR2 SASEGT. J gave up 3 bases and V 3 bases, and 4 bases lay outside the gene matches. The CDR3 sequence: CASSDQGAHYNEQFF. The CDR3 coding sequence is TGTGCCAGCAGTGACCAGGGGGCCCACTACAATGAGCAGTTCTTC.

The chain is built from TRBV29-1 and TRBJ2-1; 7 nucleotides agree with TRBD1. CDR3 length: 14 residues. CDR1 is SQVTM, CDR2 ANQGSEA, per germline. V shed 2 bases and J 7 bases; nucleotides not matched to a gene: 8. DNA of the CDR3: TGCAGCGTTGAAAGGGTCAGGGGGTGGAATGAGCAGTTCTTC. Protein sequence: CSVERVRGWNEQFF.

The chain links TRBV14 to TRBJ2-1; D remains unclear. This CDR3 comprises 14 residues. Germline CDR1 and CDR2: SGHDN and FVKESK. V was shortened by 5 bases and J by 6 bases, with 14 bases between the two germline ends. In nucleotides, the CDR3 is TGTGCCAGCAGCGTAGGCCAGGTGACCAATGAGCAGTTCTTC. It is translated as CASSVGQVTNEQFF.

V gene TRBV19 combines with J gene TRBJ1-5, with TRBD1 matching 10 bases. CDR3 length equals 16 residues. J lost 5 bases, V lost 5 bases, and 9 bases had no gene match. CDR1 is LNHDA, CDR2 SQIVND, per germline (reference sequence). In DNA, the CDR3 is TGTGCCAGTAGTGCCCCCACCGGGACAGGGGATCAGCCCCAGCATTTT. Encoded protein: CASSAPTGTGDQPQHF. The variable domain in full, with the rest retrieved from reference TRBV19 and TRBJ1-5, is DGGITQSPKYLFRKEGQNVTLSCEQNLNHDAMYWYRQDPGQGLRLIYYSQIVNDFQKGDIAEGYSVSREKKESFPLTVTSAQKNPTAFYLCASSAPTGTGDQPQHFGDGTRLSIL.

DNA for the CDR3: TGTGCCAGCAGCCAAGATATGATAGCGACAGGGGGCTATGGCTACACCTTC. Translating gives CASSQDMIATGGYGYTF. The chain combines TRBV3-1 (or the pseudogene TRBV3-2) with TRBJ1-2; 9 positions agree with TRBD1. The germline gives CDR1 LGHDT, CDR2 YNNKEL (reference sequence). The ends lost 0 bases at V and 4 bases at J; junction bases unmatched: 9. This CDR3 has 17 residues.

V gene TRBV27 combines with J gene TRBJ2-6; D gene uncertain. This CDR3 spans 13 amino acids. CDR1 is MNHEY and CDR2 is SMNVEV in the germline V gene (reference sequence). V lost 8 bases and J 1 base, leaving 6 bases between the germline ends. CDR3 sequence: CASATSGANVLTF. The DNA for the CDR3 is TGTGCCAGCGCTACTTCTGGGGCCAACGTCCTGACTTTC. Full variable domain (rest looked up from reference TRBV27 and TRBJ2-6): EAQVTQNPRYLITVTGKKLTVTCSQNMNHEYMSWYRQDPGLGLRQIYYSMNVEVTDKGDVPEGYKVSRKEKRNFPLILESPSPNQTSLYFCASATSGANVLTFGAGSRLTVL.